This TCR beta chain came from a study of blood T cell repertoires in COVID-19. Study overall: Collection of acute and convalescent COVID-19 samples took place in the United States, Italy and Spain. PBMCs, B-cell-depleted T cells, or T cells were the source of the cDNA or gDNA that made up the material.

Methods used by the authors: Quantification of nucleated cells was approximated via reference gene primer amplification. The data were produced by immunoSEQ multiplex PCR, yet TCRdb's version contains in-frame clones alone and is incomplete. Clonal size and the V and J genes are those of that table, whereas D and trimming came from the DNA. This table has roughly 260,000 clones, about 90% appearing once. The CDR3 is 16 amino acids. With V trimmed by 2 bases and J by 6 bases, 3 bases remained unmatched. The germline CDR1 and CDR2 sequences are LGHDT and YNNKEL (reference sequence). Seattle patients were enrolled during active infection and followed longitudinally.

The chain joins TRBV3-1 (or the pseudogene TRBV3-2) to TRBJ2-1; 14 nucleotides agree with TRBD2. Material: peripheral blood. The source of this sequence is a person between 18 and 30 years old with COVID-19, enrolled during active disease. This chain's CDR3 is CASSQPGLAGANEQFF. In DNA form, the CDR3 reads TGTGCCAGCAGCCAACCGGGACTAGCGGGAGCCAATGAGCAGTTCTTC.